This T cell receptor (beta chain) comes out of a study of identical twins. Via MiXCR, TCRdb re-called the 5' RACE reads, giving one row per CDR3 protein. The table records about 240,000 distinct CDR3 sequences, approximately 7.9% of them present only once. This CDR3 has 15 amino acids. V lost 5 bases to trimming and J lost 5 bases, with 18 bases between them. The sample was also reused in another study, on yellow fever vaccine responses in identical twins.

This clonotype was obtained from a woman in her late teens or twenties in good health. Sequences were obtained from CD8+ T cells sorted from blood. V usage is TRBV12-3 or TRBV12-4 and J usage is TRBJ2-5, with D tentatively TRBD1 (6 bases). The CDR3 region has the DNA TGTGCCAGCAGTCTGCGAGGGGGTTTTACGGAGACCCAGTACTTC. It codes for CASSLRGGFTETQYF.